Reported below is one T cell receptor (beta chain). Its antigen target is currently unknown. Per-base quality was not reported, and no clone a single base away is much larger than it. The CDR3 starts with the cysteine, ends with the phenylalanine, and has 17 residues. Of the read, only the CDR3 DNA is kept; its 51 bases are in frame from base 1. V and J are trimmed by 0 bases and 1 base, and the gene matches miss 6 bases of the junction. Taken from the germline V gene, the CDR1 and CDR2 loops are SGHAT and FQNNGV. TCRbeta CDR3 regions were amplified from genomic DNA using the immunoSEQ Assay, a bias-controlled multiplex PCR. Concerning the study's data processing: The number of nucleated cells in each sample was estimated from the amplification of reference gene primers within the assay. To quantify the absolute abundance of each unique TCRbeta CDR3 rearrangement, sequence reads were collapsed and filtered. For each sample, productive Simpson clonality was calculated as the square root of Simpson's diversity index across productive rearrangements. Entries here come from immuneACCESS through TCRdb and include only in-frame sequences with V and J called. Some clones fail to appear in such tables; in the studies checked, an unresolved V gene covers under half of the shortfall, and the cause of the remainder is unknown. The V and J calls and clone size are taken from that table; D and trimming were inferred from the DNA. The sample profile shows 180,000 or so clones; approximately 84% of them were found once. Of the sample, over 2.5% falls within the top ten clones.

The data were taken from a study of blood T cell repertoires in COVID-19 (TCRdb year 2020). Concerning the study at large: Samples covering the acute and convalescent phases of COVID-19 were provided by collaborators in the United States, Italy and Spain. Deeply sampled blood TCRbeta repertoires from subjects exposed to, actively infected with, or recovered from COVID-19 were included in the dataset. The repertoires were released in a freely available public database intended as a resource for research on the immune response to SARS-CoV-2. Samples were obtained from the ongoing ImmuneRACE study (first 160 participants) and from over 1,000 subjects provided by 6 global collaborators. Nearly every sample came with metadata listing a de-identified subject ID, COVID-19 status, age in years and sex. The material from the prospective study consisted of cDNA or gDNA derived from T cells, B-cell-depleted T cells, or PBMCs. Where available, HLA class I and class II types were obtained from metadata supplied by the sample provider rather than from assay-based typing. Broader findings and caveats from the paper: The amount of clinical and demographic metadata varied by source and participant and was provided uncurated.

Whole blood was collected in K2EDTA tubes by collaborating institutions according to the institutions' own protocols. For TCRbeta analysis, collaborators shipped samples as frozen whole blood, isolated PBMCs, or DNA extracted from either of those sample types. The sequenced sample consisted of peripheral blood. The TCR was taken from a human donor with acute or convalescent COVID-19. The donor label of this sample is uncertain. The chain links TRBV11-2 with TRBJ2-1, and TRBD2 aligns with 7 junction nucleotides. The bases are TGTGCCAGCAGCTTAGAACGAGGGAGGGGATCCTACAATGAGCAGTTCTTC. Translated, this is CASSLERGRGSYNEQFF.